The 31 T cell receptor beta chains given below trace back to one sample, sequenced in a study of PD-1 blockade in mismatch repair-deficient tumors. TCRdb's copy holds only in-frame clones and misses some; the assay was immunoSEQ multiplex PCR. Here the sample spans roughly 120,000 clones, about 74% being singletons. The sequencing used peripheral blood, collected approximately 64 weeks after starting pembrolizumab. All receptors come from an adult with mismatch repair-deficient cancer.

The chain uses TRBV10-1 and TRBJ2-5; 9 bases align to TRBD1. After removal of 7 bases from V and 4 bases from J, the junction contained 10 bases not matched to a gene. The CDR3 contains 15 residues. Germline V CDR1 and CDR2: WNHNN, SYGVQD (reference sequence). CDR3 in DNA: TGCGCCAGCATCACTCCGGGACAGGGCTCAGAGACCCAGTACTTC. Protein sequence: CASITPGQGSETQYF.

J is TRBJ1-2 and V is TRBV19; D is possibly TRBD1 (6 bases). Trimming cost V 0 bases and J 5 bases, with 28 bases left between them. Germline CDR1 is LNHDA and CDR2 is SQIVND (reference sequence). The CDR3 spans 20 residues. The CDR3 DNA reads TGTGCCAGTAGTATAGATCACGACCCTTCCCCAGGGGCGCCCTATTATGGCTACACCTTC. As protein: CASSIDHDPSPGAPYYGYTF. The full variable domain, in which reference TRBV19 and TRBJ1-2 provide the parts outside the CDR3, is DGGITQSPKYLFRKEGQNVTLSCEQNLNHDAMYWYRQDPGQGLRLIYYSQIVNDFQKGDIAEGYSVSREKKESFPLTVTSAQKNPTAFYLCASSIDHDPSPGAPYYGYTFGSGTRLTVV.

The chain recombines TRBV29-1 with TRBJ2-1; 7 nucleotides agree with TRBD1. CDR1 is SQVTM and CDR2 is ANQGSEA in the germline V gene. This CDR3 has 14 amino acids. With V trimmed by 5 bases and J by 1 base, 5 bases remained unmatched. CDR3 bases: TGCAGCGTTCAGACAGGGCCTTCCTACAATGAGCAGTTCTTC. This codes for CSVQTGPSYNEQFF.

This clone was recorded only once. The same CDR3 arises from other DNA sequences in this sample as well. The CDR3 DNA reads TGTGCCAGCAGCTTGGCCGGGGAGCTGTTTTTT. Translated: CASSLAGELFF. The chain is built from TRBV11-3 and TRBJ2-2; D unclear. The CDR3 spans 11 residues. Trimming took 3 bases from V and 6 from J, leaving 2 bases between them. From germline, CDR1 is SGHNT and CDR2 YENEEA.

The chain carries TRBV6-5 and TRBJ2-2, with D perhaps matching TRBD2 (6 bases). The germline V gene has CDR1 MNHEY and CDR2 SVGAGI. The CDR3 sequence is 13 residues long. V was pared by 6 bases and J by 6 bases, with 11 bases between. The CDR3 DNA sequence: TGTGCCAGCAGCTACGGGAGCGCCGGGGAGCTGTTTTTT. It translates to CASSYGSAGELFF.

DNA for the CDR3: TGTGCCAGCACCTCTGGGGGGGTTCGAAGAGAGACCCAGTACTTC. Its translation: CASTSGGVRRETQYF. This chain links TRBV27 with TRBJ2-5, with 7 nucleotides matching TRBD2. The CDR3 runs 15 residues. The V segment lost 7 bases and the J segment 4 bases; nucleotides outside the gene matches: 12. Germline V gene sequence: CDR1 MNHEY, CDR2 SMNVEV (reference sequence).

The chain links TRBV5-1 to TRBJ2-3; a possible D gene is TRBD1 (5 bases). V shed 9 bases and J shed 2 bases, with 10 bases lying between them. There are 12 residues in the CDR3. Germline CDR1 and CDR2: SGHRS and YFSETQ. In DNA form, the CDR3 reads TGCGCCACCCGACAGAACACAGATACGCAGTATTTT. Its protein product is CATRQNTDTQYF.

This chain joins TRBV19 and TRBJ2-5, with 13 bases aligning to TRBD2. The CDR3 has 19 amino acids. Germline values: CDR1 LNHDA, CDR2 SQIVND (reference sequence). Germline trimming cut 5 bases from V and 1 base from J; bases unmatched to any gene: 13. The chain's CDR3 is CASSFDTGTSGKRQETQYF. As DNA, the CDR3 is TGTGCCAGTAGTTTCGACACCGGGACTAGCGGGAAGCGCCAAGAGACCCAGTACTTC. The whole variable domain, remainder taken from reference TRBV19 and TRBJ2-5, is DGGITQSPKYLFRKEGQNVTLSCEQNLNHDAMYWYRQDPGQGLRLIYYSQIVNDFQKGDIAEGYSVSREKKESFPLTVTSAQKNPTAFYLCASSFDTGTSGKRQETQYFGPGTRLLVL.

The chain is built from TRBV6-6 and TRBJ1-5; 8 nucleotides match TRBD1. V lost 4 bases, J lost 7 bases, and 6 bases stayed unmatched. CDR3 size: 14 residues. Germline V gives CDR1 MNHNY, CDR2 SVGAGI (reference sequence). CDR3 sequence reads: CASSSRTGLQPQHF. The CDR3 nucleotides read TGTGCCAGCAGTTCCAGGACAGGGTTACAGCCCCAGCATTTT.

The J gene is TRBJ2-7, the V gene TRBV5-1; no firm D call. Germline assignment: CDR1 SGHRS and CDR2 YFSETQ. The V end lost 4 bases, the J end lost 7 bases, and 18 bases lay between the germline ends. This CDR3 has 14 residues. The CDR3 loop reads CASSSASDSREQYF. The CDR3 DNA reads TGCGCCAGCAGCAGCGCCTCCGATTCCCGGGAGCAGTACTTC.

CDR3 sequence (DNA): TGTGCCTGGAAGGGGATGAACACTGAAGCTTTCTTT. It codes for CAWKGMNTEAFF. This chain connects TRBV30 to TRBJ1-1; D might be TRBD1 (5 bases). V was trimmed by 4 bases and J by 0 bases, leaving 6 bases between them. The CDR3 has 12 residues. The germline gives CDR1 GTSNPN, CDR2 SVGIG (reference sequence).

In DNA form, the CDR3 reads TGTGCCACAGACGGGCGGGGGCAGTCGGGCTACACCTTC. Protein sequence: CATDGRGQSGYTF. The chain is built from TRBV30 and TRBJ1-2; D might be TRBD1 (6 bases). The V gene lost 8 bases and the J gene lost 8 bases, with 21 bases spanning the gap. The CDR3 extends over 13 amino acids. Germline CDR1 is GTSNPN and CDR2 is SVGIG (reference sequence).

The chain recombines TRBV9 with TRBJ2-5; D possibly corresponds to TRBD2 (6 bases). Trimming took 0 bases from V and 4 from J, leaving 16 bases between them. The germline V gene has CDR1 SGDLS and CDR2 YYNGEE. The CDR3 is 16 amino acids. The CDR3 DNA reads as TGTGCCAGCAGCGTAGGAGGAGGGGCAGGGAGAGAGACCCAGTACTTC. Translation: CASSVGGGAGRETQYF.

The CDR3 region has the DNA TGCGCCAGCAGCTTGGACAGCTTGGTCGAAAAACTGTTTTTT. Amino acids: CASSLDSLVEKLFF. The rearrangement joins TRBV5-1 to TRBJ1-4; D is unresolved. Germline V lookup: CDR1 SGHRS, CDR2 YFSETQ. Trimming left V 0 bases short and J 8 bases short, with 11 bases between. CDR3 length: 14 amino acids.

CDR3 sequence (DNA): TGTGCTAGTGGGATCATCCTGACTAGCTCTAACACAGATACGCAGTATTTT. It encodes CASGIILTSSNTDTQYF. This chain links TRBV12-5 with TRBJ2-3, with 7 bases that match TRBD2. The CDR3 sequence is 17 residues long. CDR1 LGHNT and CDR2 FRNRAP come from the germline V gene. V dropped 6 bases and J dropped 2; count of bases not matched to a gene: 14.

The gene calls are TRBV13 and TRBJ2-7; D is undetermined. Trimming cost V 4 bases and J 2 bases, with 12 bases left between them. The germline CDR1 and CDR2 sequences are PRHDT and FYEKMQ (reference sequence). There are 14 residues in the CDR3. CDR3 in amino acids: CASSSQKRPYEQYF. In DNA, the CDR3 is TGTGCCAGCAGCTCCCAAAAGCGTCCCTACGAGCAGTACTTC.

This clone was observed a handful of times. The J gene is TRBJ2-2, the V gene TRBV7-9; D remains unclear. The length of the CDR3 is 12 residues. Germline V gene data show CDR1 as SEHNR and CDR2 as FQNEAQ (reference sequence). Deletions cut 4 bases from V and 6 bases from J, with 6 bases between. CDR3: CASSYMSGELFF. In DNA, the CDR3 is TGTGCCAGCAGCTATATGTCCGGGGAGCTGTTTTTT.

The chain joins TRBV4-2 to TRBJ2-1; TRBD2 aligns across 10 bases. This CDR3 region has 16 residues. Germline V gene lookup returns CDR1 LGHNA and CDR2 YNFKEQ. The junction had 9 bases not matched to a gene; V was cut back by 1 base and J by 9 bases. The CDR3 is CASSQGSLAGVGEQFF. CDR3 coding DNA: TGTGCCAGCAGCCAAGGTTCCCTAGCGGGAGTCGGTGAGCAGTTCTTC.

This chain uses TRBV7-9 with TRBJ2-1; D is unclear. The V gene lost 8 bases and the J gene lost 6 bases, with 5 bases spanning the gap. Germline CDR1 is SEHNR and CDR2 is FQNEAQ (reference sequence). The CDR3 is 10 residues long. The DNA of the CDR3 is TGTGCCAGCCCTAGCAATGAGCAGTTCTTC. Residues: CASPSNEQFF.

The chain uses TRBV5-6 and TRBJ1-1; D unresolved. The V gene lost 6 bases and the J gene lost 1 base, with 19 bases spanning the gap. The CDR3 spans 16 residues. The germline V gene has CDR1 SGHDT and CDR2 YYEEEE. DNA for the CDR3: TGTGCCAGCAACCCTCCGGGGAAACCCACGAACACTGAAGCTTTCTTT. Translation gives CASNPPGKPTNTEAFF. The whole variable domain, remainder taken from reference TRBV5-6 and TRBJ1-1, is DAGVTQSPTHLIKTRGQQVTLRCSPKSGHDTVSWYQQALGQGPQFIFQYYEEEERQRGNFPDRFSGHQFPNYSSELNVNALLLGDSALYLCASNPPGKPTNTEAFFGQGTRLTVV.

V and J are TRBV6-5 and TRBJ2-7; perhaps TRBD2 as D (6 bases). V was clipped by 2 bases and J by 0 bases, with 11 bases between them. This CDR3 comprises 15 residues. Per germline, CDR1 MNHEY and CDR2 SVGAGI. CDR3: CASSYEAGSSYEQYF. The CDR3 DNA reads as TGTGCCAGCAGTTACGAGGCGGGGAGCTCCTACGAGCAGTACTTC.

CDR3 residues: CASSIGQGRVYGYTF. For the CDR3, the DNA is TGTGCCAGTAGCATTGGACAGGGGCGGGTCTATGGCTACACCTTC. The chain carries TRBV19 and TRBJ1-2, with 9 bases identical to TRBD1. This CDR3 region has 15 residues. The germline gives CDR1 LNHDA, CDR2 SQIVND (reference sequence). Unmatched junction bases numbered 9, after V lost 6 bases and J lost 4 bases.

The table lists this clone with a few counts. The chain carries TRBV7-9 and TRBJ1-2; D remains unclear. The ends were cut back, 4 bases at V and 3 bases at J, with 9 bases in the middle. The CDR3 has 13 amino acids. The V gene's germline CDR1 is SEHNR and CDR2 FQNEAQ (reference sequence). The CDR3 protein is CASSSLGDYGYTF. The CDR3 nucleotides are TGTGCCAGCAGCTCCCTTGGGGACTATGGCTACACCTTC.

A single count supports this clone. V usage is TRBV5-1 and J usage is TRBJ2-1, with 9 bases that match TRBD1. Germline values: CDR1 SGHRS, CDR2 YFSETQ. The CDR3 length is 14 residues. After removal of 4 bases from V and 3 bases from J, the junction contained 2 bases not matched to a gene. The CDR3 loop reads CASSRTGDYNEQFF. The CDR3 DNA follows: TGCGCCAGCAGCCGGACAGGGGACTACAATGAGCAGTTCTTC.

CDR3 nucleotides: TGTGCCTGGAGTGTATCGGAATACACTGAAGCTTTCTTT. Translation gives CAWSVSEYTEAFF. The chain joins TRBV30 to TRBJ1-1; D unclear. The ends were cut back, 0 bases at V and 3 bases at J, with 8 bases in the middle. The CDR3 loop spans 13 amino acids. Germline V gene data show CDR1 as GTSNPN and CDR2 as SVGIG (reference sequence).

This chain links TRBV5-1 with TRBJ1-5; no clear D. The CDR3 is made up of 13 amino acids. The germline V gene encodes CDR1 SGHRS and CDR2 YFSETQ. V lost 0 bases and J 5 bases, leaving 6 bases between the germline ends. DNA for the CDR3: TGCGCCAGCAGCTTGGACCAGTATCAGCCCCAGCATTTT. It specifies CASSLDQYQPQHF. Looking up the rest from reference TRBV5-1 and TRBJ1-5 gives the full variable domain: KAGVTQTPRYLIKTRGQQVTLSCSPISGHRSVSWYQQTPGQGLQFLFEYFSETQRNKGNFPGRFSGRQFSNSRSEMNVSTLELGDSALYLCASSLDQYQPQHFGDGTRLSIL.

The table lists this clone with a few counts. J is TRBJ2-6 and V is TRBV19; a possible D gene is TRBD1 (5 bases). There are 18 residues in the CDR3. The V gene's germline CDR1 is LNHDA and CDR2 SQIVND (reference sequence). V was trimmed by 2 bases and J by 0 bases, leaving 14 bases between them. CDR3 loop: CASSIRTQTVSGANVLTF. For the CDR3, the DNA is TGTGCCAGTAGTATAAGGACACAAACCGTCTCTGGGGCCAACGTCCTGACTTTC.

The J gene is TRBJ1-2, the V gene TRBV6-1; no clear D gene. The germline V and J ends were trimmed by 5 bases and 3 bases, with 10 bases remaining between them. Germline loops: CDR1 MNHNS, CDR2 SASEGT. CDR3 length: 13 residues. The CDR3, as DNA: TGTGCCAGCAGTATACTAGGCGACTATGGCTACACCTTC. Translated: CASSILGDYGYTF.

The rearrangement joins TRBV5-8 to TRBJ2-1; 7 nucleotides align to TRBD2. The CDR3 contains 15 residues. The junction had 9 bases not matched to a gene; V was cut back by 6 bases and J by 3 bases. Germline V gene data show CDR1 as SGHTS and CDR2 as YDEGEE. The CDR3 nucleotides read TGTGCCAGCACCCCTCTAGCGGAATACTACAATGAGCAGTTCTTC. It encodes CASTPLAEYYNEQFF.

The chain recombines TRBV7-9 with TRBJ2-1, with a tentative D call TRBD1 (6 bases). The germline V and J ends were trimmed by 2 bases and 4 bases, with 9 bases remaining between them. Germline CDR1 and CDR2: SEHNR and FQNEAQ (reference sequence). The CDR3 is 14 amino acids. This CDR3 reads CASSLQGSYNEQFF. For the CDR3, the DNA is TGTGCCAGCAGCTTACAGGGGTCATACAATGAGCAGTTCTTC.

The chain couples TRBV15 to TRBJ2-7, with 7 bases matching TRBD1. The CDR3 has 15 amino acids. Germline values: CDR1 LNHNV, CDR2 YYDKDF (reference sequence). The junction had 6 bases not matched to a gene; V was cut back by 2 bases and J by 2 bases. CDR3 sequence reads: CATSRKRDSAYEQYF. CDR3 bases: TGTGCCACCAGCAGAAAAAGGGACAGTGCCTACGAGCAGTACTTC.